Listed below are T cell receptor beta chains from one sample, sequenced in a study of cytomegalovirus exposure and HLA in healthy donors. Sequencing used immunoSEQ multiplex PCR; TCRdb keeps in-frame clones, though not all of them. This table holds some 330,000 clones, 86% found once. Sequenced sample: PBMCs. These receptors all come from a woman under 30 in good health and CMV-seronegative. Each CDR3 is given with its conserved first and last residue. The D gene is left open where the match is weak. Clone size is given for some rows only: seen once, a few or many times, or a class if the clone is expanded.

TGCGCCAGCAGTGAAACAGGGGGAGGCAATCAGCCCCAGCATTTT | CASSETGGGNQPQHF | - | TRBJ1-5 | TRBV5-1 | TRBD1
TGTGCCATCAGTGACGGGACTACTAATGAGCAGTTCTTC | CAISDGTTNEQFF | - | TRBJ2-1 | TRBV10-3 | TRBD2
TGTGCCAGCACGTCAGGGGGCGGCCCCGCTGGGGCCAACGTCCTGACTTTC | CASTSGGGPAGANVLTF | many | TRBJ2-6 | TRBV2 | TRBD1
TGTGCCAGCAGCCTCCGGCAGGGATTTGGAAACACCATATATTTT | CASSLRQGFGNTIYF | - | TRBJ1-3 | TRBV5-4 | -
TGTGCCAGCAGCGTCTACAGCGGGGGGAGCACAGATACGCAGTATTTT | CASSVYSGGSTDTQYF | - | TRBJ2-3 | TRBV9 | TRBD2
TGTGCCATCAGTGAACTAAGGCAAGAGGGACAAGATAACTATGGCTACACCTTC | CAISELRQEGQDNYGYTF | - | TRBJ1-2 | TRBV10-3 | -
TGTGCCAGCTCACCCGGACAGGGAGCTAACTATGGCTACACCTTC | CASSPGQGANYGYTF | - | TRBJ1-2 | TRBV18 | TRBD1
TGTGCCAGCAGTTTGCGGGAGGCCGCCAATGAGCAGTTCTTC | CASSLREAANEQFF | - | TRBJ2-1 | TRBV27 | TRBD2
TGTGCCAGCAGCCCCCCGGAAGGTCGGGTTTACAATGAGCAGTTCTTC | CASSPPEGRVYNEQFF | - | TRBJ2-1 | TRBV5-4 | -
TGTGCCAGCAGTTACGGGGGCGCTGGAAACACCATATATTTT | CASSYGGAGNTIYF | - | TRBJ1-3 | TRBV6-5 | -
TGCAGCGTCCGACTAGAAACAGATACGCAGTATTTT | CSVRLETDTQYF | - | TRBJ2-3 | TRBV29-1 | -
TGTGCCAGCAGCACCTCGCACAGCCAAGAGACCCAGTACTTC | CASSTSHSQETQYF | - | TRBJ2-5 | TRBV7-2 | -
TGTGCCAGCAGCAGCGGGACAAATACCTATGGCTACACCTTC | CASSSGTNTYGYTF | - | TRBJ1-2 | TRBV5-6 | -
TGTGCCAGCAGTTACGGGAGCCGCGGGTATGAGCAGTTCTTC | CASSYGSRGYEQFF | - | TRBJ2-1 | TRBV6-5 | -
TGTGCCAGCAGTGGTTTTGGGACTAGCGGGAGGGAGCAAGAGACCCAGTACTTC | CASSGFGTSGREQETQYF | - | TRBJ2-5 | TRBV2 | TRBD2
TGTGCCAGCAGTGCGCCTGATGCGTCCCATGAAGCTTTCTTT | CASSAPDASHEAFF | - | TRBJ1-1 | TRBV6-5 | -
TGTGCCAGCAGCTTATACTGGCAGGGGGCGTCCTACGAGCAGTACTTC | CASSLYWQGASYEQYF | - | TRBJ2-7 | TRBV5-6 | TRBD1
TGTGCCAGCAGTTTATCGCTCTACAGGGGAGGTCATGAAAAACTGTTTTTT | CASSLSLYRGGHEKLFF | - | TRBJ1-4 | TRBV27 | TRBD1
TGTGCCAGTAGTAAGGACAGGGGGACCTACGAGCAGTACTTC | CASSKDRGTYEQYF | once | TRBJ2-7 | TRBV19 | TRBD1
TGTGCCACCAGCAGAGAATTCGGGGGAGCGGGGGCCACAGATACGCAGTATTTT | CATSREFGGAGATDTQYF | once | TRBJ2-3 | TRBV15 | TRBD2
TGTGCCAGCAGTGATGGAGGGAGGTCGGTCACTGAAGCTTTCTTT | CASSDGGRSVTEAFF | - | TRBJ1-1 | TRBV6-1 | -
TGTGCCAGCAGCCAAGTAGGGCAGGGGTCTCCCTACGAGCAGTACTTC | CASSQVGQGSPYEQYF | - | TRBJ2-7 | TRBV4-2 | -
TGTGCCAGCAGCGTAGACCCGGGGCGGGATAAGTACGAGCAGTACTTC | CASSVDPGRDKYEQYF | - | TRBJ2-7 | TRBV9 | -
TGTGCCAGCAGCTTAGGGCGGGGACTTGACGAGCAGTACTTC | CASSLGRGLDEQYF | - | TRBJ2-7 | TRBV7-2 | -
TGTGCCAGCAGCCTCCGCGAGGGACAGGGTTTATCTAATGAAAAACTGTTTTTT | CASSLREGQGLSNEKLFF | - | TRBJ1-4 | TRBV4-2 | TRBD1
TGTGCCAGCAGCTTAAGGAGGTCCTATGGCTACACCTTC | CASSLRRSYGYTF | - | TRBJ1-2 | TRBV5-6 | -
TGTGCCAGCAGCTTGGGGGCAACCGGTGGGACAGATACGCAGTATTTT | CASSLGATGGTDTQYF | - | TRBJ2-3 | TRBV11-2 | -
TGTGCCAGCAGCCAAGATGGGGCGGGGGCAGATACGCAGTATTTT | CASSQDGAGADTQYF | - | TRBJ2-3 | TRBV4-2 | TRBD2
TGTGCCAGCAGGACGGGGACAGGAAACACCATATATTTT | CASRTGTGNTIYF | - | TRBJ1-3 | TRBV5-6 | -
TGTGCCAGCAGTACATGGGTGACGGGAGCCGGAGAGCAGTACTTC | CASSTWVTGAGEQYF | - | TRBJ2-7 | TRBV7-2 | -
TGCGCCAGCAGCCAAGATCGGGTTGTCTATGGCTACACCTTC | CASSQDRVVYGYTF | - | TRBJ1-2 | TRBV4-1 | -
TGCGCCAGCAGCCAAGATCCCCAGGGGGCGAACACTGAAGCTTTCTTT | CASSQDPQGANTEAFF | - | TRBJ1-1 | TRBV4-3 | TRBD1
TGTGCCAGCAGCTTAGCGCCAGGGCGGGAGTACAATGAGCAGTTCTTC | CASSLAPGREYNEQFF | - | TRBJ2-1 | TRBV7-2 | TRBD2
TGTGCCAGCAGCTTAGCGGGGCTAGCCAAAAACATTCAGTACTTC | CASSLAGLAKNIQYF | - | TRBJ2-4 | TRBV7-2 | -
TGTGCCAGCAGCCCCTCGACAGGCTATTCTCTGACCCAGTACTTC | CASSPSTGYSLTQYF | - | TRBJ2-5 | TRBV5-8 | -
TGTGCCAGCAGCCAGGGGAGGGGGTCGTCCTACGAGCAGTACTTC | CASSQGRGSSYEQYF | - | TRBJ2-7 | TRBV7-9 | -
TGCAGCGTTGACGGTCCCAATGAGCAGTTCTTC | CSVDGPNEQFF | - | TRBJ2-1 | TRBV29-1 | -
TGTGCCAGCAGCGAGAGGCTAGCGGGTTACAATGAGCAGTTCTTC | CASSERLAGYNEQFF | - | TRBJ2-1 | TRBV9 | TRBD2
TGTGCCAGCAGTTTAGGGGGACAGGGGGCGTTCGAGCAGTACTTC | CASSLGGQGAFEQYF | - | TRBJ2-7 | TRBV28 | TRBD1
TGTGCCACAGGGACAGTAGGCAATGAGCAGTTCTTC | CATGTVGNEQFF | - | TRBJ2-1 | TRBV19 | TRBD1
TGCGCCAGCAGCTTGCTTGGGGCCGGGAACATTCAGTACTTC | CASSLLGAGNIQYF | - | TRBJ2-4 | TRBV5-1 | -
TGTGCCACCCGGACTAGCGGCTTATCGAGTGAGCAGTTCTTC | CATRTSGLSSEQFF | - | TRBJ2-1 | TRBV28 | TRBD2
TGTGCCATCAGAGGGACACAGAACACCGGGGAGCTGTTTTTT | CAIRGTQNTGELFF | - | TRBJ2-2 | TRBV10-3 | -
TGTGCCAGCAGCTTAGAGGGGCAGGGGTGGCACGAGCAGTACTTC | CASSLEGQGWHEQYF | - | TRBJ2-7 | TRBV7-8 | -
TGTGCCAGCAGTCGAACTAGCGGGCTAGATTACAATGAGCAGTTCTTC | CASSRTSGLDYNEQFF | - | TRBJ2-1 | TRBV7-2 | TRBD2
TGCGCCAGCAGCCTGGGGACAGTTCAAGAGACCCAGTACTTC | CASSLGTVQETQYF | - | TRBJ2-5 | TRBV4-1 | TRBD1
TGTGCCAGCACCGGGACAGAGGTGAACACTGAAGCTTTCTTT | CASTGTEVNTEAFF | once | TRBJ1-1 | TRBV2 | TRBD1
TGTGCCAGCAGCTTCGGACAGGGGTCCTACGAGCAGTACTTC | CASSFGQGSYEQYF | few | TRBJ2-7 | TRBV7-2 | TRBD1
TGTGCCAGCAGCCCCAGAGGGCCCCAGCATTTT | CASSPRGPQHF | - | TRBJ1-5 | TRBV28 | -
TGTGCCAGCTCACCGGGGCTAGCGGGACGCGGACCTTACGAGCAGTACTTC | CASSPGLAGRGPYEQYF | - | TRBJ2-7 | TRBV18 | TRBD2
TGTGCCAGCAGTGCAACAGGGTTAGGGAAATACGAGCAGTACTTC | CASSATGLGKYEQYF | - | TRBJ2-7 | TRBV28 | -
TGTGCCAGCAGCGGTGGGGGACAGGGTTCCTACGAGCAGTACTTC | CASSGGGQGSYEQYF | - | TRBJ2-7 | TRBV5-4 | TRBD1